This T cell receptor (beta chain) was captured in a study of a mutant IDH1 vaccine in newly diagnosed glioma. Study in general: Of treated patients, approximately 62% were men and roughly 38% women, averaging around 39 years.

Study-level findings and limits: Overall, 93.3% of patients had vaccine-induced immune responses.

Time point reported: baseline, week 1 (first vaccination visit). Treatment described: pre-vaccination baseline after standard-of-care therapy. Each donor presented with a new WHO grade 3 or 4 astrocytoma that tested IDH1-mutant and showed ATRX loss. Produced via immunoSEQ multiplex PCR; TCRdb's table is partial and in-frame only. Seen here are 60,000 to 75,000 clones, 65% to 85% observed once, and the top ten hold approximately 4.4%. Per the germline V gene, CDR1 is MGHRA and CDR2 is YSYEKL. This CDR3 is built from 15 residues. V was clipped by 3 bases and J by 4 bases, with 15 bases between them. This clone appeared once. Its antigen is currently unknown.

Specimen: peripheral blood mononuclear cells (PBMCs), collected from a glioma patient treated with radiotherapy, temozolomide or both. The clonotype originates from a woman in her late teens or twenties with glioma. Some clones in this sample may be carry-over from other donors' samples. The chain is built from TRBV4-1 and TRBJ1-1; the D is unclear. CDR3 sequence reads: CASSHPSVGSTEAFF. CDR3 sequence (DNA): TGCGCCAGCAGCCACCCCTCGGTGGGAAGCACTGAAGCTTTCTTT.